This TCR beta chain came from a study of persistence of HIV-infected CD4 T cells. CDR1 and CDR2 (germline): MNHEY, SVGAGI. V dropped 11 bases and J dropped 4; count of bases not matched to a gene: 9. This CDR3 contains 14 residues. About this clone: The antigen remains unidentified.

This nonspecific control used anti-CD3/anti-CD28 bead stimulation of CD4+ T cells. CD4+ T cells upregulating both CD40 ligand and CD69 were sorted as responding cells. This was the immunoSEQ version 4 assay in survey mode. Some clones are missing from TCRdb's copy, which holds only in-frame ones; the method was immunoSEQ multiplex PCR. The repertoire holds about 43,000 clones, with more than 80% as singletons. This rearrangement joins TRBV6-5 to TRBJ1-5, with 9 bases that match TRBD1. Sequences were derived from CD4+ T cells sorted from PBMCs after roughly 19-hour stimulation, sampled from a patient who received antiretroviral therapy. The source is an adult man with HIV who was CMV-seropositive. This CDR3 reads CACGGQGGNQPQHF. The DNA for the CDR3 is TGTGCCTGTGGGGGACAGGGAGGAAATCAGCCCCAGCATTTT.